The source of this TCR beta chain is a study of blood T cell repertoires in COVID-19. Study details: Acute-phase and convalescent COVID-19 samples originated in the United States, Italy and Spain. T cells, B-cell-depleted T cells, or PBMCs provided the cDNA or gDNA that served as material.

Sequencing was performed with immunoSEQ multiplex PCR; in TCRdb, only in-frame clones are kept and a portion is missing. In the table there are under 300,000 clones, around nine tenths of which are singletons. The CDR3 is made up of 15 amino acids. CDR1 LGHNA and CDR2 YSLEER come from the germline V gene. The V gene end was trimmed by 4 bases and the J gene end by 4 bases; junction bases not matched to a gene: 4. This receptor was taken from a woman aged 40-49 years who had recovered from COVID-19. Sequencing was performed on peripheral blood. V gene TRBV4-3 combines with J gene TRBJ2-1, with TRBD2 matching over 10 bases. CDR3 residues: CASSPGTSDYNEQFF. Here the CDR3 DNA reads TGCGCCAGCAGCCCCGGGACTAGCGATTACAATGAGCAGTTCTTC.